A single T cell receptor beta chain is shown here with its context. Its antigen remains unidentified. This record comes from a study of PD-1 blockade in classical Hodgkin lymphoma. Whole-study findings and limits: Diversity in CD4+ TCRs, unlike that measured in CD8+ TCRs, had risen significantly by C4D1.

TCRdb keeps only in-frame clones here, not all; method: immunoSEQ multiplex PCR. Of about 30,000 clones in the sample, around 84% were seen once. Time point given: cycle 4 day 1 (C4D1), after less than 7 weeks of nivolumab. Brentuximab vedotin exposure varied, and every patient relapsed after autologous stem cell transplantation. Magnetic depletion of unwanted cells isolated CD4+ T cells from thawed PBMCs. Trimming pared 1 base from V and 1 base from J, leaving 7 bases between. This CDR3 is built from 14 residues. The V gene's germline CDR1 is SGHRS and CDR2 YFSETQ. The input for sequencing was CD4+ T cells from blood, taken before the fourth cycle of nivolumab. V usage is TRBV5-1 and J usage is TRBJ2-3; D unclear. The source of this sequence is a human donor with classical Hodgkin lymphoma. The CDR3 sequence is CASSLPLGTDTQYF. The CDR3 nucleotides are TGCGCCAGCAGCTTGCCGCTGGGCACAGATACGCAGTATTTT.